This T cell receptor (beta chain) was documented in a study of CD8 T cells in Susac syndrome. An amount of RNA that ranged from roughly 0.5 to 1 ug was reverse transcribed with random hexamers. Multiplex PCR with immunoSEQ amplified the TCR beta CDR3 across 54 Vbeta and 13 Jbeta. MiXCR, applied by TCRdb to the immunoSEQ multiplex PCR reads, yields one record per CDR3 protein. Of a few hundred thousand distinct CDR3 sequences in the sample, 92% were seen once. The study sequenced TCR beta in blood CD8+ and CD4+ T cells. Relapsing-remitting disease, either stable or active, was present in the treatment-naive patients who were the multiple sclerosis controls. TEMRA cells were FACS-enriched and CD8+ and CD4+ T cells negatively isolated. V was trimmed by 2 bases and J by 6 bases, leaving 7 bases between them. CDR3 length: 12 residues. Looked up from germline, CDR1 is MNHEY and CDR2 is SVGEGT.

The genes are TRBV6-2 or TRBV6-3 and TRBJ1-1, with a possible D match to TRBD1 (5 bases). This sequence was found in a human donor with multiple sclerosis. The sequencing sample was made of CD8+ T cells from PBMCs. The CDR3, as DNA: TGTGCCAGCAGTTACCTGGGGGCTGAAGCTTTCTTT. It is translated as CASSYLGAEAFF.